This paragraph reports one TCR beta chain. Its antigen remains unidentified. The missing conserved phenylalanine or tryptophan at the end of this CDR3 makes a read error likely. V shed 0 bases and J 5 bases; nucleotides not matched to a gene: 3. In germline, CDR1 is SGHRS, CDR2 YFSETQ. CDR3 size: 15 residues. This specimen belongs to a study of molecular identifiers for immune sequencing clone quantification. The study's findings and limits: Whereas clones above 20 RNA copies held under 1% of naive-cell molecules, they held over 97% of effector molecules. Detection of one spiked Jurkat cell's TCR RNA reportedly worked in one million naive cells.

In the sort, naive CD8 T cells were defined as CD8+CD4-CCR7+CD45RA+. TCRdb recomputed calls from the PCR reads with MiXCR, one row per CDR3 protein. Of approximately 680,000 distinct CDR3 sequences listed, 25% are singletons. The chain carries TRBV5-1 and TRBJ2-7; 12 nucleotides line up with TRBD1. The sample taken for sequencing was naive CD8+ T cells from blood, with Jurkat cell RNA spiked in. Stated subset: FACS-sorted CD8+CD4-CCR7+CD45RA+ naive T cells. This receptor was taken from a human donor in good health. Some libraries in this study had Jurkat cell RNA spiked in. CDR3 nucleotide sequence: TGCGCCAGCAGCTTGGAAGGGACAGGGGGCGACGAGCAGTACTCC. It codes for CASSLEGTGGDEQYS.